This T cell receptor beta chain was obtained from a study of shared clonotypes between healthy human individuals. Trimming cost V 4 bases and J 6 bases; bases outside gene matches: 7. The germline gives CDR1 SEHNR, CDR2 FQNEAQ (reference sequence). CDR3 size: 14 residues. Broader study findings: Limitation of the genetic and exposure-history diversity represented came from the few donors.

Genomic DNA belonging to each subset was distributed in equal measure over several immunoSEQ plates. Repertoires were generated with immunoSEQ multiplex PCR, while TCRdb's copy carries only in-frame clones and drops some. The table records more than 2 million clones, about 95% of them present only once. CD8 cells regarded as naive lacked CD45RO, were positively chosen for CCR7, and omitted terminally differentiated effector memory CD45RA+ cells. Remarks on this clone: Its matching antigen is unknown.

This clonotype originated in a man aged 18 to 30 in good health. The sample taken for sequencing was naive CD8+ T cells sorted from blood. This chain links TRBV7-9 with TRBJ1-2, with 8 bases matching TRBD1. CDR3 bases: TGTGCCAGCAGCTCGCGGACAGGGCGGGATGGCTACACCTTC. This codes for CASSSRTGRDGYTF.